A single sample is the source of the 22 T cell receptor beta chains below, sequenced in a study of T cells in women clearing cervical HPV infection. The method was immunoSEQ multiplex PCR; TCRdb's version includes in-frame clones alone and lacks a portion of them. The sample includes 20,000 to 25,000 clones. Sequenced sample: blood buffy coat. The receptors were gathered from a woman between 18 and 75 years old with a cervical HPV16 infection that either progressed to CIN3+ or cleared (not recorded which).

In terms of frequency, this clone is medium-sized. The CDR3 extends 3 residues past the end of the read, so its final part is completed from the germline J gene. This sample also contains other DNA sequences that code for the same CDR3. The V gene is TRBV2, the J gene TRBJ1-2; 7 bases agree with TRBD1. This CDR3 spans 13 amino acids. The germline CDR1 and CDR2 sequences are SNHLY and FYNNEI. With 6 bases clipped from V and 0 bases from J, the junction kept 1 base outside the gene matches. This CDR3 is CASRQGPNYGYTF. The sequenced part of the CDR3 DNA is TGTGCCAGCAGACAGGGGCCTAACTATGGC.

Comment on this clone: Read data end 3 residues before the CDR3 end; the end is taken from the germline J gene. The sample contains more than one DNA sequence encoding this CDR3. The rearrangement joins TRBV20-1 to TRBJ1-1; maybe TRBD1 (5 bases). Germline CDR1 and CDR2: DFQATT and SNEGSKA (reference sequence). Trimming removed 3 bases at V and 4 bases at J, with 24 bases between. The CDR3 loop spans 17 amino acids. Incomplete CDR3 DNA: TGCAGTGCTAGGGGGTGGGCACAGGTAACCAGGAGCACTGAA. This translates into CSARGWAQVTRSTE. In full, the CDR3 reads CSARGWAQVTRSTEAFF.

As for this clone: The read ends 3 residues early relative to the CDR3; the germline J gene fills the gap. J is TRBJ2-1 and V is TRBV7-9; the match to TRBD1 covers 9 bases. Trimming took 5 bases from V and 9 from J; bases not matched to a gene: 11. The CDR3 extends over 15 amino acids. The V gene's germline CDR1 is SEHNR and CDR2 FQNEAQ (reference sequence). The CDR3 loop is CASSPTGTGFREQFF. The CDR3 bases that were read are TGTGCCAGCAGCCCGACCGGGACAGGGTTTCGTGAG.

Comments on this clone: The DNA ends 3 residues before the CDR3 does, and the rest of the CDR3 is filled in from the germline J gene. The chain carries TRBV7-6 and TRBJ2-3, with TRBD1 matching 9 bases. Germline V gene sequence: CDR1 SGHVS, CDR2 FNYEAQ. The CDR3 spans 15 residues. CDR3 amino acids: CASSSLQGAWETQYF. Partial CDR3 DNA: TGTGCCAGCAGCTCATTACAGGGGGCATGGGAGACG. Full variable domain (missing parts from reference TRBV7-6 and TRBJ2-3): GAGVSQSPRYKVTKRGQDVALRCDPISGHVSLYWYRQALGQGPEFLTYFNYEAQQDKSGLPNDRFSAERPEGSISTLTIQRTEQRDSAMYRCASSSLQGAWETQYFGPGTRLTVL.

Concerning this clone: Sequencing ends 3 residues short of the CDR3 end; the germline J gene provides the rest. The chain recombines TRBV7-9 with TRBJ2-6, with a weak D call TRBD1 (5 bases). CDR1 is SEHNR and CDR2 is FQNEAQ in the germline V gene (reference sequence). This CDR3 region has 14 residues. The ends were cut back, 3 bases at V and 12 bases at J, with 15 bases in the middle. CDR3: CASSFTLDRSVLTF. The part of the CDR3 DNA that was read is TGTGCCAGCAGCTTTACCCTAGACAGAAGCGTC.

Concerning this clone itself: The read ends 3 residues before the CDR3 terminus; that terminus is restored from the germline J gene. The chain is built from TRBV20-1 and TRBJ1-2, with D hard to call. V lost 6 bases and J 6 bases, leaving 17 bases between the germline ends. The germline V gene encodes CDR1 DFQATT and CDR2 SNEGSKA (reference sequence). This CDR3 contains 13 residues. The covered CDR3 bases are TGCAGTGCCAATGCAGTCTTACGGGATGGC. Residues: CSANAVLRDG. The whole CDR3 reads CSANAVLRDGYTF.

Comments on this clone: The observed sequence ends 3 residues before the CDR3 terminus, with the missing tail filled in from the germline J gene. The chain employs TRBV13 and TRBJ2-1; D perhaps matches TRBD2 (5 bases). The germline V gene encodes CDR1 PRHDT and CDR2 FYEKMQ (reference sequence). CDR3 length: 15 residues. V gave up 5 bases and J gave up 2 bases, with 13 bases separating them. Partial CDR3 DNA: TGTGCCAGCAGCCCCACCGGGCGGGCCTACAATGAG. Translating it yields CASSPTGRAYNE. The entire CDR3 protein is CASSPTGRAYNEQFF.

Concerning this clone: The read falls 3 residues short of the CDR3 end, and the missing part is taken from the germline J gene. The chain recombines TRBV18 with TRBJ1-5, with D uncertain. Deletions cut 3 bases from V and 6 bases from J, with 12 bases between. From germline, CDR1 is KGHSH and CDR2 LQKENI. There are 14 residues in the CDR3. CDR3 DNA (partial): TGTGCCAGCTCACCGGTCCAATTCAGTCAGCCC. It yields the protein CASSPVQFSQP. The entire CDR3 is CASSPVQFSQPQHF.

As concerns this clone: The observed sequence ends 3 residues before the CDR3 terminus, with the missing tail filled in from the germline J gene. This CDR3 is also generated by other DNA sequences in the sample. The V and J genes are TRBV29-1 and TRBJ1-3, with D perhaps matching TRBD1 (6 bases). The germline V and J ends were trimmed by 0 bases and 0 bases, with 12 bases remaining between them. CDR1 and CDR2 from the germline V gene are SQVTM and ANQGSEA. The CDR3 length is 16 residues. The sequenced part of the CDR3 DNA is TGCAGCGTTGAAGAGTACGGCAGGGGCTCTGGAAACACC. Its protein product is CSVEEYGRGSGNT. The entire CDR3 protein reads CSVEEYGRGSGNTIYF.

Turning to this clone: The missing CDR3 end, 3 residues past where the read stops, is filled in from the germline J gene. This chain uses TRBV10-3 with TRBJ2-7; no firm D call. The ends were cut back, 8 bases at V and 0 bases at J, with 8 bases in the middle. The CDR3 loop spans 12 amino acids. The germline CDR1 and CDR2 sequences are ENHRY and SYGVKD. CDR3 residues: CAISNSSYEQYF. CDR3 DNA (partial): TGTGCCATCTCCAACAGCTCCTACGAG.

Notes on this clone: With the read ending 3 residues before the CDR3 end, the germline J gene is used to fill in that end. This sequence joins TRBV6-2 or TRBV6-3 and TRBJ2-7, with D tentatively TRBD1 or TRBD2 (6 bases each). V was cut by 6 bases and J by 3 bases, with 12 bases left in between. The CDR3 has 13 residues. Germline V gene data show CDR1 as MNHEY and CDR2 as SVGEGT. The CDR3 region is CASRRDNYYEQYF. The covered CDR3 bases are TGTGCCAGCAGGCGGGACAACTACTACGAG.

A word on this clone: The read finishes 3 residues shy of the CDR3 end, and the germline J gene is used to complete it. The chain joins TRBV2 to TRBJ2-7; TRBD2 matches 7 bases. The V gene's germline CDR1 is SNHLY and CDR2 FYNNEI. The CDR3 runs to 15 residues. Unmatched junction bases numbered 12, after V lost 7 bases and J lost 3 bases. This chain's CDR3 is CASNTRGGVSYEQYF. Incomplete CDR3 DNA: TGTGCCAGCAACACCCGCGGGGGAGTCAGCTACGAG.

Turning to this clone: The CDR3 is cut off 3 residues early in the read; its end comes from the germline J gene. In the same sample, other DNA sequences code for this CDR3. The chain joins TRBV2 to TRBJ2-3; 7 bases agree with TRBD1. Germline lookup yields CDR1 SNHLY and CDR2 FYNNEI. The CDR3 length is 14 residues. Trimming at V came to 7 bases and at J to 2 bases, leaving 6 bases not matched to a gene. CDR3 DNA, as far as it was read: TGTGCCAGCAAAAGAACAGGGGTCACAGATACG. Protein: CASKRTGVTDT. The complete CDR3 reads CASKRTGVTDTQYF. Based on the CDR3 plus reference TRBV2 and TRBJ2-3, the full variable domain is EPEVTQTPSHQVTQMGQEVILRCVPISNHLYFYWYRQILGQKVEFLVSFYNNEISEKSEIFDDQFSVERPDGSNFTLKIRSTKLEDSAMYFCASKRTGVTDTQYFGPGTRLTVL.

Remarks on this clone: The junction differs from germline at one of its ends, possibly a read error. The observed sequence ends 3 residues before the CDR3 terminus, with the missing tail filled in from the germline J gene. The chain joins TRBV7-7 to TRBJ1-2; no clear D gene. Per the germline V gene, CDR1 is SSHAT and CDR2 is FNYEAQ (reference sequence). The CDR3 has 14 residues. Incomplete CDR3 DNA: TGTGCTAGCAGCTTAGATGTGGTAACAGATACC. Protein: CASSLDVVTDT. The whole CDR3 sequence reads CASSLDVVTDTYTF.

Worth noting for this clone: The missing CDR3 end, 3 residues past where the read stops, is filled in from the germline J gene. The chain combines TRBV7-9 with TRBJ1-1; D is unresolved. There are 15 residues in the CDR3. CDR1 and CDR2 (germline): SEHNR, FQNEAQ (reference sequence). Trimming shortened V by 3 bases and J by 0 bases, and 11 bases separated the two germline ends. CDR3 bases read: TGTGCCAGCAGCTTTGGTGGTTCAGTGAACACTGAA. It is translated as CASSFGGSVNTE. The whole CDR3 protein is CASSFGGSVNTEAFF.

For this clone: The CDR3 end is not reached by the read, which stops 3 residues before it; the germline J gene fills it in. This sequence joins TRBV7-2 and TRBJ2-3; D is undetermined. Germline-derived CDR1 and CDR2 are SGHTA and FQGNSA. The CDR3 sequence is 12 residues long. Deletions cut 5 bases from V and 6 bases from J, with 9 bases between. CDR3 bases read: TGTGCCAGCAGCAACCTCGGGGATACG. The encoded protein is CASSNLGDT. The whole CDR3 reads CASSNLGDTQYF.

The covered CDR3 bases are TGCGCCAGCAGCTTAGAACTAGCGGCAACAGATACG. It encodes CASSLELAATDT. The complete CDR3 protein is CASSLELAATDTQYF. This rearrangement joins TRBV5-1 to TRBJ2-3, with 8 positions matching TRBD2. The observed sequence ends 3 residues before the CDR3 terminus, with the missing tail filled in from the germline J gene. Trimming removed 2 bases from V and 3 bases from J; junction bases left unmatched: 5. CDR1 and CDR2 from the germline V gene are SGHRS and YFSETQ. The CDR3 has 15 amino acids.

As to this clone: With the read ending 3 residues before the CDR3 end, the germline J gene is used to fill in that end. The V call is TRBV5-6, the J call TRBJ2-1, with TRBD2 as a possible D gene (6 bases). Trimming stripped 0 bases from V and 7 bases from J, with 8 bases between. Germline lookup yields CDR1 SGHDT and CDR2 YYEEEE. The CDR3 has 13 amino acids. The CDR3 region is CASSLGGVNEQFF. CDR3 DNA (partial): TGTGCCAGCAGCTTGGGGGGGGTTAATGAG.

Details on this clone: The CDR3 end is not reached by the read, which stops 3 residues before it; the germline J gene fills it in. The genes are TRBV19 and TRBJ1-1; D unclear. The CDR3 loop spans 14 amino acids. V dropped 4 bases and J dropped 0 bases, with 9 bases sitting between them. Germline CDR1 reads LNHDA; CDR2 reads SQIVND (reference sequence). The sequenced part of the CDR3 DNA is TGTGCCAGTAGTACACCGGGTCTGAACACTGAA. Protein sequence: CASSTPGLNTE. The CDR3 in its entirety is CASSTPGLNTEAFF. Together with reference TRBV19 and TRBJ1-1, the CDR3 gives the full variable domain: DGGITQSPKYLFRKEGQNVTLSCEQNLNHDAMYWYRQDPGQGLRLIYYSQIVNDFQKGDIAEGYSVSREKKESFPLTVTSAQKNPTAFYLCASSTPGLNTEAFFGQGTRLTVV.

On this clone: The CDR3 goes on 3 residues after the read ends, and that part is filled in from the germline J gene. The rearrangement links TRBV7-9 to TRBJ2-5; tentative D call: TRBD2 (6 bases). V was clipped by 5 bases and J by 5 bases, with 15 bases between them. The germline V gene encodes CDR1 SEHNR and CDR2 FQNEAQ (reference sequence). CDR3 length: 14 residues. The part of the CDR3 DNA that was read is TGTGCCAGCAGCGGCTATCTAGCGCTCGAGACC. It codes for CASSGYLALET. The CDR3 reads in full as CASSGYLALETQYF.

Notes on this clone: The read ends 3 residues shy of where the CDR3 ends; the end is completed using the germline J gene. This sequence joins TRBV29-1 and TRBJ1-1; D may be TRBD1 (5 bases). This CDR3 is built from 13 residues. CDR1 is SQVTM, CDR2 ANQGSEA, per germline. The V end lost 5 bases, the J end lost 0 bases, and 10 bases lay between the germline ends. CDR3 bases read: TGCAGCGTTCTGACAGTGATGAACACTGAA. Translated: CSVLTVMNTE. The whole CDR3 is CSVLTVMNTEAFF.

On this clone itself: The read ends 3 residues early relative to the CDR3; the germline J gene fills the gap. The chain joins TRBV29-1 to TRBJ1-2; possibly TRBD1 for D (6 bases). Germline-derived CDR1 and CDR2 are SQVTM and ANQGSEA. This CDR3 contains 12 residues. The sequenced CDR3 bases are TGCAGCGTTGAAGATCGGGGGGGCGGC. Translated, it gives CSVEDRGGG. The whole CDR3 sequence is CSVEDRGGGYTF.